This T cell receptor (beta chain) comes out of a study of T cells after somatic rescue of genetic block. CDR1 and CDR2 (germline): SGDLS, YYNGEE. The V and J ends lost 4 bases and 0 bases respectively, with 14 bases between them. CDR3 length: 16 amino acids. The method was immunoSEQ multiplex PCR; TCRdb's version includes in-frame clones alone and lacks a portion of them. The sample contains 88,000 or so clones, 80% to 90% of which appear only once. Sample: peripheral blood mononuclear cells (PBMCs). This sequence joins TRBV9 and TRBJ2-1; D is unclear. The TCR sequence derives from a woman aged 18-30 years. The CDR3: CASSYQLQTSYNEQFF. In DNA, the CDR3 is TGTGCCAGCAGCTACCAGCTCCAAACCTCCTACAATGAGCAGTTCTTC.